The clone carrying this T cell receptor (beta chain) was detected a few times. CDR1 is MNHEY, CDR2 SMNVEV, per germline (reference sequence). V shed 5 bases and J shed 4 bases, with 15 bases lying between them. The CDR3 is 15 amino acids. TCRdb processed the RT-PCR reads anew with MiXCR; each CDR3 protein has one entry. The sample lists 550,000 to 750,000 distinct CDR3 sequences, around 14% occurring once. The sample taken for sequencing was memory CD4+ T cells from blood. The receptor's source is a female donor in good health, serving as a healthy control. The rearrangement links TRBV27 to TRBJ1-5; D is ambiguous. The CDR3 is CASSGWAGGNQPQHF. The CDR3 DNA follows: TGTGCCAGCAGTGGATGGGCAGGAGGTAATCAGCCCCAGCATTTT.